This TCR beta chain appears in the sequencing data of a study of T cells in Graves' hyperthyroidism and ophthalmopathy. Whole-study findings and limits: The model's output predicted ophthalmopathy at a median of around 7 months prior to onset. Researchers report that a 13 V-J model separated ophthalmopathy from stable hyperthyroidism. Most thyroid clonotypes with frequency above 0.001 were detected in blood.

Many counts were recorded for this clonotype. Its specificity is unknown. Researchers amplified the TCR beta CDR3 regions from RNA transcripts. HTBI primers were used for first-round RT-PCR of the TCR CDR3. In TCRdb, the multiplex PCR reads were re-called with MiXCR into one record per CDR3 protein. The sample has 350,000 to 400,000 distinct CDR3 sequences, 15% to 20% seen once; the top ten hold less than 45%. Lactation, pregnancy, other autoimmune disease or uncontrolled infection excluded patients. V was trimmed by 0 bases and J by 1 base, leaving 6 bases between them. The length of the CDR3 is 14 residues. CDR1 is LGHDT and CDR2 is YNNKEL in the germline V gene (reference sequence).

The clonotype originates from a young man with Graves' ophthalmopathy. The sequenced material came from blood. The chain couples TRBV3-1 to TRBJ2-5, with D hard to call. CDR3 sequence reads: CASSQEGSQETQYF. CDR3 bases: TGTGCCAGCAGCCAAGAGGGCAGCCAAGAGACCCAGTACTTC.